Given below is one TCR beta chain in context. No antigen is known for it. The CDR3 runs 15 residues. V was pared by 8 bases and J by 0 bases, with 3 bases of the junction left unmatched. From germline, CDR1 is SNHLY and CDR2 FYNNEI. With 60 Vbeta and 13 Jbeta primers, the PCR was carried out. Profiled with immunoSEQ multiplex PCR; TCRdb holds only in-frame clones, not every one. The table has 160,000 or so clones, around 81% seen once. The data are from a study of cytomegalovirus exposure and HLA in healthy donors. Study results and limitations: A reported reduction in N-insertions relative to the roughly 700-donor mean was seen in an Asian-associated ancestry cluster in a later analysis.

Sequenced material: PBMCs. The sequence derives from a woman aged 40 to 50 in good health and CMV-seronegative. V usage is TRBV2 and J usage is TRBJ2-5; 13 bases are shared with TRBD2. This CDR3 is CASLGTSGNQETQYF. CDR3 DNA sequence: TGTGCCAGCTTAGGGACTAGCGGGAACCAAGAGACCCAGTACTTC.